The clone carrying this T cell receptor beta chain turned up a few times. As yet, its antigen is unknown. The data stem from a study of T-cell reconstitution after alpha-beta-depleted transplantation in children. Findings and caveats of the study: Day-60 TCRbeta diversity that was high in some patients was derived from surviving recipient T cells and thymic progenitors. Reportedly, alpha-beta T cells present about two months post-transplant originated from several hundred expanded clones of graft origin. From newly produced T cells came most of the T-cell counts and diversity one year after transplant.

TCRbeta library construction was performed incorporating unique molecular identifiers. TCRdb analysed the PCR reads with MiXCR anew, one entry per CDR3 protein. In the table there are fewer than 700,000 distinct CDR3 sequences, about 23% of which are singletons. The CDR3 spans 15 residues. Per the germline V gene, CDR1 is MNHGY and CDR2 is SVAAGI. Trimming took 5 bases from V and 4 from J; bases not matched to a gene: 11. This TCR came from a boy under two years old who had a stem cell transplant for acute myeloid leukemia, so the T cells may come from the graft donor. The chain combines TRBV6-9 with TRBJ2-7; 7 bases align to TRBD1. The sequencing used PBMCs, mostly from graft donor cells, collected 360 days after TCRalphabeta/CD19-depleted stem cell transplant. This chain's CDR3 is CASSPRDSPEYEQYV. The CDR3 DNA is TGTGCCAGCAGTCCCAGGGACAGCCCGGAGTACGAGCAGTACGTC.